This T cell receptor beta chain was identified during a study of blood T cells in healthy people across ages. Study outcomes and limitations: Any changes in expanded clonotypes were possibly confounded, as donor CMV status remained unknown.

A second roughly 6 to 11 cycle PCR used barcoded and J-beta primers. CDR3-containing paired-end reads numbering at least 2.5 million came from each sample. TCRdb analysed the 5' RACE reads with MiXCR anew, one entry per CDR3 protein. Here the sample spans over 500,000 distinct CDR3 sequences, about 25% being singletons. Trimming at V came to 0 bases and at J to 7 bases, leaving 5 bases not matched to a gene. The germline CDR1 and CDR2 sequences are GTSNPN and SVGIG (reference sequence). The CDR3 has 14 residues. Details on this clonotype: Its matching antigen is unknown.

These same data were also listed under a study on T cells of mothers and their children. That paper states: Three healthy Caucasian mothers, along with their six children, were the donors.

The TCR sequence derives from a boy between 2 and 15 years old in good health. This chain connects TRBV30 to TRBJ2-7, with 11 nucleotides matching TRBD1. The sample was blood. The CDR3 DNA follows: TGTGCCTGGAGTGTCGGACAGGGGGCTTGGGAGCAGTACTTC. Amino acid sequence: CAWSVGQGAWEQYF.